A selection of T cell receptor beta chains follows, all from one sample in a study of blood T cell repertoires in COVID-19. TCRdb's copy holds only in-frame clones and misses some; the assay was immunoSEQ multiplex PCR. The repertoire holds more than 30,000 clones, with around three quarters as singletons. The sequenced sample consisted of peripheral blood. These receptors all stem from a woman in her 70s with acute or convalescent COVID-19. CDR3s include the opening cysteine and the closing phenylalanine or tryptophan. A D gene is named only where the DNA matches it firmly. Where a row states a size, it is once, few, many or the class of an expanded clone; other rows omit it.

clone size	V gene	J gene	D gene	CDR3 DNA	CDR3 protein
-	TRBV6-1	TRBJ2-5	TRBD2	TGTGCCAGCAGTGAAGTTTGGCTAGCGGACCAGTACTTC	CASSEVWLADQYF
-	TRBV9	TRBJ1-1	-	TGTGCCAGCAGCTTCCGCGGGACTCCTAGTGAAGCTTTCTTT	CASSFRGTPSEAFF
-	TRBV27	TRBJ1-5	-	TGTGCCAGCAGTTTATCCCAAGGGGGGGGCAATCAGCCCCAGCATTTT	CASSLSQGGGNQPQHF
-	TRBV6-1	TRBJ2-3	TRBD2	TGTGCCAGCAGTGAGACTAGCGGGGGGCCAGATACGCAGTATTTT	CASSETSGGPDTQYF
once	TRBV29-1	TRBJ1-2	-	TGCAGCGTTGAGGTCAGGGAAGGGTATGGCTACACCTTC	CSVEVREGYGYTF
-	TRBV18	TRBJ1-1	-	TGTGCCAGCTCATTCAGACAGGAGATGAACACTGAAGCTTTCTTT	CASSFRQEMNTEAFF
few	TRBV6-5	TRBJ2-7	TRBD1	TGTGCCATCCTACAGGGGAGAGGGTACGAGCAGTACTTC	CAILQGRGYEQYF
-	TRBV3-1/TRBV3-2	TRBJ1-1	TRBD1	TGTGCCAGCAGCTGGAGGGACAGGGCCCTTGAAGCTTTCTTT	CASSWRDRALEAFF
few	TRBV10-3	TRBJ2-2	-	TGTGCCATCAGGAGGGCAGGGGACACCGGGGAGCTGTTTTTT	CAIRRAGDTGELFF
-	TRBV6-5	TRBJ2-7	-	TGTGCCAGCAGCATTAGCTACGAGCAGTACTTC	CASSISYEQYF
-	TRBV3-1/TRBV3-2	TRBJ1-4	-	TGTGCCAGCAGCCAAGGAATCCGGGACAATAATGAAAAACTGTTTTTT	CASSQGIRDNNEKLFF
few	TRBV15	TRBJ2-7	-	TGTGCCACCAGCAGAGATTACGGGGGTCTTGGCGAGCAGTACTTC	CATSRDYGGLGEQYF
-	TRBV11-1	TRBJ2-7	TRBD2	TGTGCCAGCAGCTTAGCTAGCGGGGGTGCGGAGCAGTACTTC	CASSLASGGAEQYF
-	TRBV18	TRBJ2-2	-	TGTGCCAGCTCACCCCACCGGTTTTCCGGGGAGCTGTTTTTT	CASSPHRFSGELFF
-	TRBV3-1/TRBV3-2	TRBJ2-1	TRBD2	TGTGCCAGCAGCCAGGCGGACCGTACTAGCGCCCGAGGGGACAATGAGCAGTTCTTC	CASSQADRTSARGDNEQFF
-	TRBV11-3	TRBJ1-1	-	TGTGCCAGCAGCGCCGGGGGGCACACTGAAGCTTTCTTT	CASSAGGHTEAFF
-	TRBV28	TRBJ1-1	-	TGTGCCAGCAGTTTATCGCAGGCAGGGGACACTGAAGCTTTCTTT	CASSLSQAGDTEAFF
-	TRBV4-2	TRBJ2-2	-	TGTGCCAGCAGCCAAGGCGACTTCGGACAGAACACCGGGGAGCTGTTTTTT	CASSQGDFGQNTGELFF
-	TRBV5-1	TRBJ1-2	-	TGCGCCAGCAGCTTGGCAGGGGAGTATGGCTACACCTTC	CASSLAGEYGYTF
-	TRBV7-9	TRBJ1-5	TRBD1	TGTGCCAGCAGCTTAGGACAGGGCCGCAATCAGCCCCAGCATTTT	CASSLGQGRNQPQHF
-	TRBV14	TRBJ2-7	-	TGTGCCAGCAGCCAAGATCTAAGTAATGAGGAGCAGTACTTC	CASSQDLSNEEQYF
few	TRBV4-2	TRBJ2-1	-	TGTGCCAGCAGCCAAGCGGGAGAGGTAAATGAGCAGTTCTTC	CASSQAGEVNEQFF
-	TRBV18	TRBJ2-7	-	TGTGCCAGCTCACCCCTTGGCAGGGGTCTCTCCTACGAGCAGTACTTC	CASSPLGRGLSYEQYF
-	TRBV19	TRBJ1-4	TRBD1	TGTGCCAGTAGTCCCCCGGGACAGGCCACTAGGGAAAAACTGTTTTTT	CASSPPGQATREKLFF
-	TRBV6-2/TRBV6-3	TRBJ1-1	-	TGTGCCAGCAGCCCTCAAGGGGGGGCTGAAGCTTTCTTT	CASSPQGGAEAFF
-	TRBV5-5	TRBJ2-2	TRBD2	TGTGCCAGCACTCGATGGGGAGGGGAGAACACCGGGGAGCTGTTTTTT	CASTRWGGENTGELFF
-	TRBV11-3	TRBJ2-1	TRBD2	TGTGCCAGCAGCTCAGGACTAGCGGGAGGACTCGCCAATGAGCAGTTCTTC	CASSSGLAGGLANEQFF
few	TRBV12-3/TRBV12-4	TRBJ1-2	TRBD1	TGTGCCAGCAGTAGACAGGGATCCTATGGCTACACCTTC	CASSRQGSYGYTF
-	TRBV7-6	TRBJ2-1	-	TGTGCCAGCAGCTTAGCTCACGGGACTTCCAATGAGCAGTTCTTC	CASSLAHGTSNEQFF
once	TRBV4-2	TRBJ2-1	TRBD2	TGTGCCAGCAGCCAAGTAGGGGCGGGGGACTACAATGAGCAGTTCTTC	CASSQVGAGDYNEQFF
-	TRBV6-2/TRBV6-3	TRBJ1-5	TRBD1	TGTGCCAGCAGTACCCCCACGGGACAGGGAGGGATAGCCCAGCATTTT	CASSTPTGQGGIAQHF
-	TRBV12-3/TRBV12-4	TRBJ2-1	TRBD1	TGTGCCAGCAGCATTGTAGGGACAGTACAGTTCTTC	CASSIVGTVQFF
-	TRBV28	TRBJ1-3	TRBD1	TGTGCCAGCAGTTTAGCGGACAGGTTTTACACCATATATTTT	CASSLADRFYTIYF
once	TRBV5-5	TRBJ2-3	-	TGTGCCAGCAGTCCGCCCCAGGATACGCAGTATTTT	CASSPPQDTQYF
-	TRBV18	TRBJ1-5	-	TGTGCCAGCTCCCGACTATCCAAGGACGGAGAGAAAATCAATCAGCCCCAGCATTTT	CASSRLSKDGEKINQPQHF
-	TRBV6-6	TRBJ2-3	TRBD2	TGTGCCAGCAGCCTACGAGCGGGGGGGCGGGATACGCAGTATTTT	CASSLRAGGRDTQYF
-	TRBV5-6	TRBJ1-2	TRBD1	TGTGCCAGCAGCACCGGGACAGGCGCTTATGGCTACACCTTC	CASSTGTGAYGYTF
-	TRBV7-9	TRBJ2-7	-	TGTGCCAGCAGACCCAGCCCTAAGCCAGGGGAGCAGTACTTC	CASRPSPKPGEQYF
-	TRBV7-2	TRBJ2-7	-	TGTGCCAGCAGCCCCTCGGGCTACGAGCAGTACTTC	CASSPSGYEQYF
-	TRBV5-6	TRBJ2-5	-	TGTGCCAGCAGCCTACCCTACCGGGACTCCAGATTCCAAGAGACCCAGTACTTC	CASSLPYRDSRFQETQYF
-	TRBV6-5	TRBJ1-2	-	TGTGCCAGCAGCGAGACAGTTAACTATGGCTACACCTTC	CASSETVNYGYTF
-	TRBV5-5	TRBJ1-1	TRBD1	TGTGCCAGCAGCTCCCGGACAGGGCCGAACACTGAAGCTTTCTTT	CASSSRTGPNTEAFF
-	TRBV28	TRBJ1-1	-	TGTGCCAGCAGCACAGGCCTACCTGAAGCTTTCTTT	CASSTGLPEAFF
-	TRBV6-6	TRBJ2-3	TRBD2	TGTGCCAGCAGTTACTCTCTAGCGGGGGCGGGAGATACGCAGTATTTT	CASSYSLAGAGDTQYF
-	TRBV20-1	TRBJ1-1	-	TGCAGTGCTAGACAAGGGACTCAAGCTTTCTTT	CSARQGTQAFF
few	TRBV6-1	TRBJ1-4	-	TGTGCCAGCAGTGAAGGACAGGAGGAGGAAAAACTGTTTTTT	CASSEGQEEEKLFF